This TCR beta chain was recorded in a study of blood T cell repertoires in COVID-19. Study-level information: Sources were T cells, B-cell-depleted T cells, or PBMCs; the material itself was cDNA or gDNA.

The age range of participants was 18 to 89 years, with residence in around 22 US areas. Membership in each cohort depended on participant-reported clinical history. With V trimmed by 0 bases and J by 5 bases, 10 bases remained unmatched. Looked up from germline, CDR1 is MGHRA and CDR2 is YSYEKL. The CDR3 totals 17 residues. Clones were sequenced by immunoSEQ multiplex PCR, and TCRdb holds only the in-frame ones, with some missing. Of about 400,000 clones detected, approximately 86% appear once; the ten largest clones hold 2% to 2.5%. The chain carries TRBV4-1 and TRBJ2-7; TRBD1 agrees at 10 bases. The sequence derives from a middle-aged woman with acute COVID-19. Sequenced: PBMCs or T cells enriched from blood (not recorded which). For the CDR3, the DNA is TGCGCCAGCAGCCAAGAGAGGTGGGGACAGGGGCCCAACGAGCAGTACTTC. It yields the protein CASSQERWGQGPNEQYF.